The present T cell receptor beta chain was sequenced within a study of a mutant IDH1 vaccine in newly diagnosed glioma (dated by TCRdb to the early 2020s). Regarding the study in general: The roughly 32 treated patients were approximately 60% male and 37.5% female, with a mean age of about 43 years. For exploratory analyses, longitudinal TCRB deep sequencing was carried out in roughly 25 treated patients wherever samples were available. Peripheral blood was collected at six visits: V03 (baseline), V05, V07, V10, V12 and V13. Before enrollment, patients had received standard therapy of radiotherapy alone, temozolomide alone, or radiochemotherapy with temozolomide; most received the combination. Summary of the overall study and its limitations: Across multiple MHC alleles, vaccine-induced immune responses were seen in about 93% of patients. Pseudoprogression seemed to be unrelated to changes in the top peripheral T cell clonotypes found by TCRB sequencing. PBMC samples for TCRB deep sequencing were selected based on availability. The authors stated that sample limitations prevented analyses of patient blood samples from being reproduced.

The CDR3 holds 15 amino acids from the cysteine to the phenylalanine. The only DNA kept is the CDR3, 45 bases in frame from the first base. Sequences SEHNR (CDR1) and FQNEAQ (CDR2) are obtained from the germline V gene (reference sequence). Trimming takes 5 bases off V and 5 bases off J; junction bases not matched to a gene: 9. As regards this clone: Its antigen is still unknown. One base away there is no much larger clone; base qualities are not given.

This sample's time point label indicates: baseline, week 1 (first vaccination visit). Read against the paper, the sample's treatment or condition label means: pre-vaccination baseline after standard-of-care therapy. The donors had newly diagnosed IDH1-mutant astrocytomas of WHO grade 3 or 4 that showed loss of nuclear ATRX. The samples were drawn from NOA16, a multicentre, single-arm, open-label phase I trial in Germany that tested a mutant IDH1 peptide vaccine in humans for the first time. For immunogenicity testing, the blood drawn at visit V03 was used as the baseline sample. Genomic DNA for TCRB sequencing was extracted from EDTA blood using the DNeasy Blood and Tissue Kit. Libraries were constructed by the immunoSEQ multiplex PCR assay. The hsTCRB Kit was used according to the manufacturer's protocol to amplify rearranged TCR beta chain sequences. An Illumina MiSeq was used to sequence the TCRB libraries. The authors processed their data as follows. The proprietary platform of the kit vendor was used for demultiplexing, trimming and gene mapping. Not all clones reach the TCRdb copy of this immuneACCESS table, which keeps in-frame sequences only. Checked studies attribute under half of the gap to unresolved V genes and leave the rest unexplained. V, J and clone size reflect that table, while D and trimming were determined from the DNA. This sample has about 59,000 clones in its table, and about 91% of those were observed once. The ten most abundant clones make up about 2.7% of the sample.

This TCR was recovered from a man aged 50-59 years with glioma. The chain employs TRBV7-9 and TRBJ1-5; TRBD1 agrees with 7 junctional bases. The source was PBMCs, collected from a glioma patient treated with radiotherapy, temozolomide or both. The sequence in DNA is TGTGCCAGCAGCCCAGGGGGGGGCGGGCATCAGCCCCAGCATTTT. It codes for CASSPGGGGHQPQHF. Reference TRBV7-9 and TRBJ1-5 genes cover what lies past the CDR3, so the full variable domain is DTGVSQNPRHKITKRGQNVTFRCDPISEHNRLYWYRQTLGQGPEFLTYFQNEAQLEKSRLLSDRFSAERPKGSFSTLEIQRTEQGDSAMYLCASSPGGGGHQPQHFGDGTRLSIL.